The 23 T cell receptor beta chains given below trace back to one sample, sequenced in a study of neurological immune-mediated disorders. MiXCR, applied by TCRdb to the 5' RACE reads, yields one record per CDR3 protein. The table shows around 49,000 distinct CDR3 sequences, with roughly 13% occurring only once. Time point described: longitudinal time-point 3. Sequenced input: PBMCs. Receptor source: a male donor with HTLV-1-associated myelopathy (HAM/TSP).

V usage is TRBV6-5 and J usage is TRBJ1-1, with 7 bases that match TRBD1. Germline V gene lookup returns CDR1 MNHEY and CDR2 SVGAGI. The CDR3 runs to 15 residues. V was clipped by 5 bases and J by 6 bases; unmatched bases: 12. CDR3 DNA: TGTGCCAGCAGTCCGCTGGCAGGGGGAGAGGCTGAAGCTTTCTTT. Encoded protein: CASSPLAGGEAEAFF.

This clonotype was recorded at least ten times. This chain uses TRBV4-1 with TRBJ2-3; the D is unclear. CDR1 and CDR2 from the germline V gene are MGHRA and YSYEKL. The CDR3 is 14 amino acids. V lost 1 base to trimming and J lost 4 bases, with 9 bases between them. The DNA of the CDR3 is TGCGCCAGCAGCCAAGGAATAGCTGCAGATACGCAGTATTTT. Translated: CASSQGIAADTQYF.

At least ten counts were recorded for this clonotype. The genes are TRBV12-3 or TRBV12-4 and TRBJ2-5; no clear D. This CDR3 spans 13 amino acids. Trimming removed 4 bases from V and 5 bases from J, with 11 bases in between. The CDR3 sequence is CASSWQLSETQYF. CDR3 DNA sequence: TGTGCCAGCAGTTGGCAGCTTTCGGAGACCCAGTACTTC.

This clonotype was seen many times. This sequence joins TRBV28 and TRBJ2-1, with a possible D match to TRBD2 (6 bases). Germline assignment: CDR1 MDHEN and CDR2 SYDVKM. Trimming took 5 bases from V and 7 from J, leaving 18 bases between them. The CDR3 contains 15 residues. The CDR3, as DNA: TGTGCCAGCAGTCCTACCGGGGAGGTGAGGAATGAGCAGTTCTTC. The encoded protein is CASSPTGEVRNEQFF. The full variable domain, in which reference TRBV28 and TRBJ2-1 provide the parts outside the CDR3, is DVKVTQSSRYLVKRTGEKVFLECVQDMDHENMFWYRQDPGLGLRLIYFSYDVKMKEKGDIPEGYSVSREKKERFSLILESASTNQTSMYLCASSPTGEVRNEQFFGPGTRLTVL.

This clonotype was observed many times. The gene calls are TRBV28 and TRBJ2-7; tentatively, D is TRBD1 (7 bases). The CDR3 contains 14 residues. V was cut by 6 bases and J by 1 base, with 13 bases left in between. Germline CDR1 is MDHEN and CDR2 is SYDVKM. The CDR3 here is CASSQGGKSYEQYF. The CDR3 region has the DNA TGTGCCAGCAGCCAGGGGGGAAAATCCTACGAGCAGTACTTC.

For this clonotype: This sequence may be a read error, since a much larger clone differs from it by one base. This chain joins TRBV7-2 and TRBJ2-5; no clear D. The CDR3 runs 13 residues. Germline lookup yields CDR1 SGHTA and CDR2 FQGNSA. V was shortened by 5 bases and J by 2 bases, with 9 bases between the two germline ends. CDR3 protein: CASSTQQQETQYF. The CDR3 DNA follows: TGTGCCAGCAGCACTCAACAGCAAGAGACCCAGTACTTC. Filled out from reference TRBV7-2 and TRBJ2-5, the complete variable domain reads GAGVSQSPSNKVTEKGKDVELRCDPISGHTALYWYRQSLGQGLEFLIYFQGNSAPDKSGLPSDRFSAERTGGSVSTLTIQRTQQEDSAVYLCASSTQQQETQYFGPGTRLLVL.

This chain links TRBV20-1 with TRBJ2-7; D may be TRBD2 (5 bases). The germline V gene encodes CDR1 DFQATT and CDR2 SNEGSKA (reference sequence). CDR3 length: 13 amino acids. V was pared by 5 bases and J by 1 base, with 12 bases between. DNA for the CDR3: TGCAGTGCTCGGCTAGCCGGGTCCTACGAGCAGTACTTC. Its protein product is CSARLAGSYEQYF.

Many counts were recorded for this clonotype. The chain is built from TRBV6-5 and TRBJ2-5; D is possibly TRBD2 (5 bases). This CDR3 has 15 residues. Per the germline V gene, CDR1 is MNHEY and CDR2 is SVGAGI. With 1 base removed from V and 6 bases from J, the gap between germline ends came to 15 bases. The CDR3: CASSYFLDSRKTQYF. DNA of the CDR3: TGTGCCAGCAGTTACTTTTTGGACTCTCGAAAGACCCAGTACTTC.

This clonotype was seen repeatedly, ten times or more. This sequence joins TRBV29-1 and TRBJ1-1; TRBD1 agrees at 10 bases. With V trimmed by 3 bases and J by 2 bases, 3 bases remained unmatched. Germline values: CDR1 SQVTM, CDR2 ANQGSEA. The CDR3 is made up of 14 amino acids. The CDR3 DNA sequence: TGCAGCGTTGAGGGACAGGGGCGAAACACTGAAGCTTTCTTT. Its translation: CSVEGQGRNTEAFF.

Regarding this clonotype: A much larger clonotype is one base distant, so this may be a read error. This rearrangement joins TRBV10-3 to TRBJ1-1; TRBD1 might be the D (5 bases). The germline V gene has CDR1 ENHRY and CDR2 SYGVKD. The CDR3 length is 14 residues. DNA for the CDR3: TGTGCCATCAGTGACCTAGACAGTCGAACTGAAGGTTTCTTT. Translation: CAISDLDSRTEGFF.

This clonotype has at least ten counts. J is TRBJ2-5 and V is TRBV20-1; 8 nucleotides align to TRBD2. CDR3 size: 14 residues. Germline CDR1 reads DFQATT; CDR2 reads SNEGSKA (reference sequence). Trimming cost V 6 bases and J 3 bases; bases outside gene matches: 9. The CDR3 protein is CSAWGVAGKETQYF. CDR3 sequence (DNA): TGCAGTGCCTGGGGAGTAGCGGGGAAAGAGACCCAGTACTTC.

This clonotype has ten or more counts. The chain is built from TRBV7-8 and TRBJ1-6; D is possibly TRBD1 (5 bases). The CDR3 sequence is 14 residues long. Germline V gene data show CDR1 as SGHVS and CDR2 as FQNEAQ. The V and J ends lost 5 bases and 10 bases respectively, with 15 bases between them. The CDR3 DNA is TGTGCCAGCAGCCCCGTTAAAGGGGAATCACCCCTCCACTTT. Translation: CASSPVKGESPLHF.

In the case of this clonotype: A much more abundant neighbour one base away suggests this may be a read error. The genes are TRBV6-5 and TRBJ1-1; D unclear. Germline CDR1 reads MNHEY; CDR2 reads SVGAGI. The length of the CDR3 is 12 residues. The CDR3 DNA is TGTACCAGCAGTTACTCGACGGGGAAAGCTTTCTTT. This gives the protein CTSSYSTGKAFF.

This clonotype was seen many times. The chain is built from TRBV2 and TRBJ1-1; D is undetermined. Germline V gene sequence: CDR1 SNHLY, CDR2 FYNNEI. This CDR3 is built from 13 residues. The V gene lost 6 bases and the J gene lost 5 bases, with 13 bases spanning the gap. The chain's CDR3 is CASRSGGRTEAFF. As DNA, the CDR3 is TGTGCCAGCAGGAGCGGCGGGCGGACTGAAGCTTTCTTT.

CDR3 in amino acids: CAISQTGGLGTEAFF. DNA for the CDR3: TGTGCCATCAGCCAGACAGGGGGCTTGGGCACTGAAGCTTTCTTT. The genes are TRBV10-3 and TRBJ1-1; TRBD1 aligns across 10 bases. V was pared by 6 bases and J by 4 bases, with 8 bases of the junction left unmatched. Germline V gene sequence: CDR1 ENHRY, CDR2 SYGVKD. This CDR3 comprises 15 residues.

This clonotype was counted many times. The J gene is TRBJ2-3, the V gene TRBV20-1; D is ambiguous. Germline-derived CDR1 and CDR2 are DFQATT and SNEGSKA (reference sequence). The V and J ends lost 6 bases and 0 bases respectively, with 4 bases between them. The CDR3 length is 11 residues. DNA for the CDR3: TGCAGTGCGCCTAGCACAGATACGCAGTATTTT. Its translation is CSAPSTDTQYF.

This clonotype was seen at least ten times. The rearrangement uses TRBV12-3 or TRBV12-4 and TRBJ2-5; D gene unclear. This CDR3 region has 14 residues. V lost 3 bases and J lost 4, with 12 bases in between. CDR3 sequence: CASSFGGQAETQYF. In nucleotides, the CDR3 is TGTGCCAGCAGTTTTGGCGGCCAGGCAGAGACCCAGTACTTC.

This clonotype has ten or more counts. CDR3 amino acids: CASSNSEVDYGYTF. The CDR3 nucleotides are TGTGCCAGCAGCAACAGCGAGGTGGACTATGGCTACACCTTC. V usage is TRBV5-6 and J usage is TRBJ1-2; D not certain. V lost 4 bases, J lost 3 bases, and 13 bases lay in between. From germline, CDR1 is SGHDT and CDR2 YYEEEE. The CDR3 runs 14 residues.

V is TRBV4-1 and J is TRBJ1-2, with 7 positions matching TRBD1. The V gene's germline CDR1 is MGHRA and CDR2 YSYEKL. The CDR3 runs to 14 residues. V gave up 1 base and J gave up 4 bases; unmatched junction bases: 3. The CDR3 reads CASSQGGTVYGYTF. The DNA of the CDR3 is TGCGCCAGCAGCCAAGGGGGGACAGTCTATGGCTACACCTTC.

With regard to this clonotype: At one of its ends the junction is not consistent with the germline gene, which may arise from a read error. The genes are TRBV27 and TRBJ1-2; D might be TRBD1 (5 bases). Germline CDR1 and CDR2: MNHEY and SMNVEV (reference sequence). This CDR3 region has 16 residues. CDR3 sequence reads: CARSLFGRGGNYGYTF. DNA for the CDR3: TGTGCCAGAAGTTTATTCGGAAGGGGAGGAAACTATGGCTACACCTTC.

By frequency in the sample, this clonotype is medium-sized (0.01 to 0.1%). The chain has TRBV20-1 and TRBJ2-5; D is possibly TRBD2 (6 bases). Looked up from germline, CDR1 is DFQATT and CDR2 is SNEGSKA (reference sequence). With 0 bases removed from V and 1 base from J, the gap between germline ends came to 9 bases. This CDR3 spans 14 amino acids. The CDR3 protein is CSARDGGIQETQYF. CDR3 coding DNA: TGCAGTGCTAGAGATGGCGGGATCCAAGAGACCCAGTACTTC.

This clonotype has ten or more counts. The V call is TRBV10-3, the J call TRBJ1-3; D is uncertain. Between the trimmed V and J ends, which lost 10 bases and 3 bases, there was a span of 13 bases. Germline CDR1 ENHRY, CDR2 SYGVKD. The CDR3 sequence is 13 residues long. CDR3 in amino acids: CATRPGFGNTIYF. CDR3 DNA: TGTGCCACCCGCCCTGGTTTTGGAAACACCATATATTTT.

In its sample, this clonotype was seen many times. This chain uses TRBV12-3 or TRBV12-4 with TRBJ1-4, with D possibly being TRBD1 (6 bases). This CDR3 has 15 amino acids. Trimming left V 6 bases short and J 5 bases short, with 16 bases between. The CDR3 coding sequence is TGTGCCAGCAGCTCCTACAGGGAGGCGAATGAAAAACTGTTTTTT. It translates to CASSSYREANEKLFF.